The clone carrying this T cell receptor (beta chain) occurred a few times. Antigen: not known. Sorting that relied on CD45RO/CCR7/CD25/CD127/CD95/CD27 yielded CD4+ naive, central memory, regulatory and stem cell-like memory cells. Germline V gene sequence: CDR1 SGHNT, CDR2 YENEEA. The CDR3 has 14 amino acids. Trimming shortened V by 3 bases and J by 2 bases, and 9 bases separated the two germline ends. This entry comes from a study of beta chain features in type 1 diabetes. Study-wide findings and caveats: In every one of the four CD4+ subsets, TCRB CDR3s were moderately but significantly shorter in Type 1 diabetes patients. Cells with high TCR expression could be over-represented when cDNA is sequenced.

What was sequenced were expressed TCRB transcripts, since all of the isolated RNA had been reverse transcribed. Sequenced by immunoSEQ multiplex PCR; TCRdb stores in-frame clones only, minus some. The table records more than 150,000 clones, approximately 12% of them present only once. Sequenced: central memory CD4+ T cells from blood. The chain recombines TRBV11-3 with TRBJ2-3, with D possibly being TRBD2 (6 bases). The TCR was taken from a man younger than 35 in good health. CDR3 bases: TGTGCCAGCAGCTTGGGGGGAGACACAGATACGCAGTATTTT. This encodes CASSLGGDTDTQYF.